This T cell receptor beta chain emerged from a study of cytomegalovirus exposure and HLA in healthy donors. Whole-study results and caveats: The study listed 150 to 200 cytomegalovirus-associated TCR beta chains.

Germline V gene sequence: CDR1 LNHDA, CDR2 SQIVND (reference sequence). V was clipped by 0 bases and J by 2 bases, with 14 bases between them. The CDR3 has 16 residues. This clone showed up just a few times. The antigen remains unidentified. In the PCR, 60 Vbeta and 13 Jbeta primers were used. The assay was immunoSEQ multiplex PCR, and TCRdb's table has in-frame clones only and misses some. The sample lists roughly 95,000 clones, less than 85% occurring once. V and J are TRBV19 and TRBJ2-7; the D gene is possibly TRBD2 (6 bases). This receptor was obtained from a man aged 25 to 45 in good health and CMV-seropositive. The sequencing sample was made of PBMCs. The CDR3 region has the DNA TGTGCCAGTAGTATAGAAAGGGGAGGCCCCCCCTACGAGCAGTACTTC. Amino acids: CASSIERGGPPYEQYF.